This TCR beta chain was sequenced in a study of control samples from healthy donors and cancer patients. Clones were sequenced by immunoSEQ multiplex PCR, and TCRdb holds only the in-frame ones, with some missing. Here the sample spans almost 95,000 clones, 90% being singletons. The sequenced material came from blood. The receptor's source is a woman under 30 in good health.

CDR3 sequence: CASSLAGTSGNTIYF. CDR3 sequence (DNA): TGTGCCAGCAGCTTAGCTGGTACATCTGGAAACACCATATATTTT. The rearrangement uses TRBV11-3 and TRBJ1-3, with D hard to call. Germline V gene lookup returns CDR1 SGHNT and CDR2 YENEEA. Trimming stripped 1 base from V and 1 base from J, with 8 bases between. This CDR3 is 15 amino acids long.